This record covers a single T cell receptor (beta chain). Its matching antigen is unknown. The entry originates in a study of beta chain features in type 1 diabetes. The study, taken as a whole, reports: For Type 1 diabetes patients, all four CD4+ subsets carried TCRB CDR3s that were moderately but significantly shorter. It was among patients, rather than healthy donors, that naive, central memory and Treg TCRB repertoires appeared more similar.

The study reverse transcribed the entire isolated RNA, so it sequenced expressed TCRB transcripts. The assay was immunoSEQ multiplex PCR, and TCRdb's table has in-frame clones only and misses some. The sample carries 250,000 to 300,000 clones, about 13% recorded once. Germline CDR1 SGHDT, CDR2 YYEEEE. This CDR3 region has 13 residues. The V and J ends lost 1 base and 8 bases respectively, with 11 bases between them. The sequence was obtained from a man aged 25 to 40 with type 1 diabetes. The chain is built from TRBV5-6 and TRBJ2-3; no clear D. Sequencing input: naive CD4+ T cells from blood. The CDR3 spells CASSLLRSGTQYF. The CDR3 DNA is TGTGCCAGCAGCTTGCTCCGCAGTGGTACGCAGTATTTT.